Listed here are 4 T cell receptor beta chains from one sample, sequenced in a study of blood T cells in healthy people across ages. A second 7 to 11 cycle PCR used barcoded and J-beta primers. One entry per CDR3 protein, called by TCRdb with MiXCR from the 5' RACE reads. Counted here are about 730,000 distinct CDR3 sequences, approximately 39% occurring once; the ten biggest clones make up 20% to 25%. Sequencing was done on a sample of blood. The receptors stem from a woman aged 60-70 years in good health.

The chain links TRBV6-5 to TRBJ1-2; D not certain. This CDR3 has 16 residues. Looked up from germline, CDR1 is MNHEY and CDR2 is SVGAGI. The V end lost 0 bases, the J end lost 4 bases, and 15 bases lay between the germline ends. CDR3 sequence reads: CASSYSTIGGSYGYTF. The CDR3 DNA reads TGTGCCAGCAGTTACTCGACCATAGGTGGGAGCTATGGCTACACCTTC.

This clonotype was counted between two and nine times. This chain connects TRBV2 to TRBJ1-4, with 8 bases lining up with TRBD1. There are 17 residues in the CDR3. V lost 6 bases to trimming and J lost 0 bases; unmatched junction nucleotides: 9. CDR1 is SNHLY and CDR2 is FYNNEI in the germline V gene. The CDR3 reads CASRARDRTATNEKLFF. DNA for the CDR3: TGTGCCAGCAGGGCTCGGGACAGGACGGCAACTAATGAAAAACTGTTTTTT.

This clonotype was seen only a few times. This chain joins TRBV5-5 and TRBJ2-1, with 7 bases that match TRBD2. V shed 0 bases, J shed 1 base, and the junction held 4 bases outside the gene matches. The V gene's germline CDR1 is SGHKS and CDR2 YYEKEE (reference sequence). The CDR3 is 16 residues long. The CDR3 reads CASSLGGTISYNEQFF. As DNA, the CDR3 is TGTGCCAGCAGCTTGGGAGGGACTATATCCTACAATGAGCAGTTCTTC.

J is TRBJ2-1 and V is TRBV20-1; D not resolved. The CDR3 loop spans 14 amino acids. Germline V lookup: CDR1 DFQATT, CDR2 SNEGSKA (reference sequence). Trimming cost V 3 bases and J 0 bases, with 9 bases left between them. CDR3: CSARGPSSYNEQFF. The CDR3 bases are TGCAGTGCTAGGGGCCCGAGCTCCTACAATGAGCAGTTCTTC.